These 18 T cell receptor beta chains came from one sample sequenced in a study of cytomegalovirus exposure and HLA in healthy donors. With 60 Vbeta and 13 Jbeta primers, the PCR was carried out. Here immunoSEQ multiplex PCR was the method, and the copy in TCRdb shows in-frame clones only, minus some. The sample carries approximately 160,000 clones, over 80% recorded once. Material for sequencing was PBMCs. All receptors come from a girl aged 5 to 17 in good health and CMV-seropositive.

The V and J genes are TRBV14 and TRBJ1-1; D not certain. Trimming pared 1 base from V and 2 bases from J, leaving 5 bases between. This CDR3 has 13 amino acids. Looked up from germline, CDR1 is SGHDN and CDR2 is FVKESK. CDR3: CASSQATNTEAFF. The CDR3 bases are TGTGCCAGCAGCCAAGCAACAAACACTGAAGCTTTCTTT.

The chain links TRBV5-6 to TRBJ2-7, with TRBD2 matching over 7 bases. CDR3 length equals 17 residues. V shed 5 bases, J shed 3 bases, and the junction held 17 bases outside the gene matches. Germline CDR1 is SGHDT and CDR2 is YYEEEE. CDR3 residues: CASRERGSGSLLYEQYF. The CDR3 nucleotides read TGTGCCAGCAGGGAGCGGGGTAGCGGGTCCCTCCTCTACGAGCAGTACTTC.

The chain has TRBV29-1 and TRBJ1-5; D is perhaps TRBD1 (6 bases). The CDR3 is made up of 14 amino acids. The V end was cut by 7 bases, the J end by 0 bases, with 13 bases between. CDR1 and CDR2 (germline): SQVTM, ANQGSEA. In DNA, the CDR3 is TGCAGCGCTACAGGGCCCGATAGCAATCAGCCCCAGCATTTT. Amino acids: CSATGPDSNQPQHF.

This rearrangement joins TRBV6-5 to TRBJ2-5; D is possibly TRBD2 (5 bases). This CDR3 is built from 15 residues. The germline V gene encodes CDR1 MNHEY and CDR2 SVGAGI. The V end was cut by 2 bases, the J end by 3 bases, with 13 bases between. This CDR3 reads CASSYTTGMEETQYF. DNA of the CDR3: TGTGCCAGCAGTTACACGACGGGGATGGAAGAGACCCAGTACTTC.

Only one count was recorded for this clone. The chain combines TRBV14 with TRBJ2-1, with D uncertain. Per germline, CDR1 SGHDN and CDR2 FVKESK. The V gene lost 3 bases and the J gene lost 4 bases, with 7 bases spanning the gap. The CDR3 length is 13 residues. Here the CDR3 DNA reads TGTGCCAGCAGCCATACCGGGTACAATGAGCAGTTCTTC. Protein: CASSHTGYNEQFF.

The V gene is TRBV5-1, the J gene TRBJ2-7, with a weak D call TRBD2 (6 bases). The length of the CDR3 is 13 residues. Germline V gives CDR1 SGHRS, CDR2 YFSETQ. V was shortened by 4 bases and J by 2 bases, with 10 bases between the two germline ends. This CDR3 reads CASSGTPPYEQYF. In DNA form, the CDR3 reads TGCGCCAGCAGCGGGACTCCCCCCTACGAGCAGTACTTC.

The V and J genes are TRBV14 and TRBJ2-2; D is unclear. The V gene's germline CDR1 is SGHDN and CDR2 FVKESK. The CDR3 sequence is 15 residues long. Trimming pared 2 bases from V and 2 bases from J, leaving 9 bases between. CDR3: CASSQLRVNTGELFF. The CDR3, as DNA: TGTGCCAGCAGCCAACTCCGGGTTAACACCGGGGAGCTGTTTTTT.

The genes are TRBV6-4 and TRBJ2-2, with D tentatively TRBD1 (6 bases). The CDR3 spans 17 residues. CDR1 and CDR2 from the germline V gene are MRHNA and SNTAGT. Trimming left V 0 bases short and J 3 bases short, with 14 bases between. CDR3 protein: CASSDSGTQKHTGELFF. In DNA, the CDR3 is TGTGCCAGCAGTGACTCGGGGACACAGAAACACACCGGGGAGCTGTTTTTT.

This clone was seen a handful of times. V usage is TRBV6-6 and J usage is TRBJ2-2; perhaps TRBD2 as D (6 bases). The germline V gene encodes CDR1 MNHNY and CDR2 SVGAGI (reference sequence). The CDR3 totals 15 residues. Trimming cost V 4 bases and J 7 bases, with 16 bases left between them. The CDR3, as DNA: TGTGCCAGCAGTTCCGGGACTGAGACCAGCGGGGAGCTGTTTTTT. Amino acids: CASSSGTETSGELFF.

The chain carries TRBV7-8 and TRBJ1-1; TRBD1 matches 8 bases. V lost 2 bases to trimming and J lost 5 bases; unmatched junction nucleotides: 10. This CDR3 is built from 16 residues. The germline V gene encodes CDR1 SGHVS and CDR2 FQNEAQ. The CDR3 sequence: CASSLPGQERKTEAFF. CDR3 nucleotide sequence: TGTGCCAGCAGCTTACCGGGACAGGAGAGGAAGACTGAAGCTTTCTTT.

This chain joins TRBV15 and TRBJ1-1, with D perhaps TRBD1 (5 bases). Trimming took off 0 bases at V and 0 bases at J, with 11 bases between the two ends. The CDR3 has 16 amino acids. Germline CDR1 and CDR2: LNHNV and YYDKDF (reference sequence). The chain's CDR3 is CATSRDETAVNTEAFF. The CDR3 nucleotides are TGTGCCACCAGCAGAGATGAGACAGCAGTGAACACTGAAGCTTTCTTT.

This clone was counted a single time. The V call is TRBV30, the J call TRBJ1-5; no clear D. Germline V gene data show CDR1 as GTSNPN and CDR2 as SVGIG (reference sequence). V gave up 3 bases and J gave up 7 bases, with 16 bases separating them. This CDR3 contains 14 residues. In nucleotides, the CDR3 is TGTGCCTGGAGCGACTCACTGCGAGAGCAGCCCCAGCATTTT. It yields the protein CAWSDSLREQPQHF.

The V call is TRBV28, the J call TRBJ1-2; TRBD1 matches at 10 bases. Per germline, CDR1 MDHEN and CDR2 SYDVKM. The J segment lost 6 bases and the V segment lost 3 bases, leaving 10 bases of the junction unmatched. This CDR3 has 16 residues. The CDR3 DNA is TGTGCCAGCAGTTTTGGGCCGGGACAGGGGTTGAATGGCTACACCTTC. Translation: CASSFGPGQGLNGYTF.

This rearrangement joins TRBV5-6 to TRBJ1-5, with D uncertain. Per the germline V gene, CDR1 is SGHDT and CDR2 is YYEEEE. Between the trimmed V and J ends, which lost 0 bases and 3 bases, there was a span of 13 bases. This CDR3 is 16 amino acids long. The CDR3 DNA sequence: TGTGCCAGCAGCTTGGGCGGAGAGGATGACAATCAGCCCCAGCATTTT. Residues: CASSLGGEDDNQPQHF.

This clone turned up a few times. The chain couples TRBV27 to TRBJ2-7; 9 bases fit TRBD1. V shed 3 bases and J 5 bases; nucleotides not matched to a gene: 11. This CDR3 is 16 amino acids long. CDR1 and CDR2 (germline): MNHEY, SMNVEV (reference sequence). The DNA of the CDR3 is TGTGCCAGCAGTTTTATGTGGACAGGGGCTCCCGACGAGCAGTACTTC. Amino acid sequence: CASSFMWTGAPDEQYF.

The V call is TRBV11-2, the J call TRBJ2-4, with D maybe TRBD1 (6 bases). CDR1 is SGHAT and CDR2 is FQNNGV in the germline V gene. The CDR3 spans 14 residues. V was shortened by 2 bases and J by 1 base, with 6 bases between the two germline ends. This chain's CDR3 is CASSLQGAKNIQYF. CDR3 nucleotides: TGTGCCAGCAGCTTACAGGGGGCCAAAAACATTCAGTACTTC.

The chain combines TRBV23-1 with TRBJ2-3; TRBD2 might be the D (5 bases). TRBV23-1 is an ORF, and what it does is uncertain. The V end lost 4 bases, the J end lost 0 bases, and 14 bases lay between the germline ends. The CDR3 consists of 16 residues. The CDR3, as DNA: TGCGCCAGCAGTCCCCAGGAGGCCCCTAGCACAGATACGCAGTATTTT. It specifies CASSPQEAPSTDTQYF.

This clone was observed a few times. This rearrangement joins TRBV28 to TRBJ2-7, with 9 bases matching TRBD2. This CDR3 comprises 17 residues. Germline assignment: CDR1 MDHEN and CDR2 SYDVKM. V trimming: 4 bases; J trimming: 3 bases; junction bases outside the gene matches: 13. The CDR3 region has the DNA TGTGCCAGCAGTTCATCAACCGGGACTAGCAACCACTACGAGCAGTACTTC. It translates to CASSSSTGTSNHYEQYF.